This entry is about one TCR beta chain. Its matching antigen is unknown. This entry is derived from a study of vaccination and CD4 T cells after COVID-19. Study overall: Post-COVID specimens were obtained a median 101 days after diagnosis (range 35 to 161).

Treatment described: approximately 9-day PBMC culture with coronavirus spike peptide pools or control peptides (ViraFEST assay). CD4+ T cells that came from the unexposed donor were collected before the COVID-19 pandemic (2011-2018). Sequenced with the Oncomine TCR Beta short-read assay was DNA taken from cultured CD4+ T cells. Investigators obtained genomic DNA by extraction from cultured CD4+ T cells. MiXCR, run by TCRdb on the PCR reads, gives a single entry per CDR3 protein. The sample contains thousands of distinct CDR3 sequences, around 36% of which appear only once. The receptor comes from a human donor in good health. Source material: CD4+ T cells from blood, cultured in vitro.

Written as DNA, the CDR3 is TGTGCCAGCAGCTTATCGGGGGTTTACGAGCAGTACTTC. Translated: CASSLSGVYEQYF. This chain links TRBV7-2 with TRBJ2-7, with D possibly being TRBD2 (6 bases). Germline loops: CDR1 SGHTA, CDR2 FQGNSA. V shed 2 bases and J shed 4 bases, with 9 bases lying between them. The CDR3 extends over 13 amino acids.